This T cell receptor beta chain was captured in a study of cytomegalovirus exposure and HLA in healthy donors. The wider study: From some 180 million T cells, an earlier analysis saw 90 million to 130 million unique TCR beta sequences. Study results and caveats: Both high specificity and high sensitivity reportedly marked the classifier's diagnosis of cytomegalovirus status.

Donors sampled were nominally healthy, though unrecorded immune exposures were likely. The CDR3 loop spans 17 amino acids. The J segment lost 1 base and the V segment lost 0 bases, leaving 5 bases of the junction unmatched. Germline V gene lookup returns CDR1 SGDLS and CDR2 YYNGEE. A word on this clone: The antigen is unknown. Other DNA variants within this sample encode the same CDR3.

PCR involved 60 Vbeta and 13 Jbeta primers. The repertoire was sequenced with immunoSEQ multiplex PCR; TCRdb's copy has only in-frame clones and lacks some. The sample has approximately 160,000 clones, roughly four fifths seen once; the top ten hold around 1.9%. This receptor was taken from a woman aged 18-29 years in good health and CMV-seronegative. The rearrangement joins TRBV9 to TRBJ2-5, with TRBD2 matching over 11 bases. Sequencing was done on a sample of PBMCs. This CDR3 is CASSVGLAGGGQETQYF. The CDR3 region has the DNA TGTGCCAGCAGCGTAGGGCTAGCGGGGGGTGGCCAAGAGACCCAGTACTTC.